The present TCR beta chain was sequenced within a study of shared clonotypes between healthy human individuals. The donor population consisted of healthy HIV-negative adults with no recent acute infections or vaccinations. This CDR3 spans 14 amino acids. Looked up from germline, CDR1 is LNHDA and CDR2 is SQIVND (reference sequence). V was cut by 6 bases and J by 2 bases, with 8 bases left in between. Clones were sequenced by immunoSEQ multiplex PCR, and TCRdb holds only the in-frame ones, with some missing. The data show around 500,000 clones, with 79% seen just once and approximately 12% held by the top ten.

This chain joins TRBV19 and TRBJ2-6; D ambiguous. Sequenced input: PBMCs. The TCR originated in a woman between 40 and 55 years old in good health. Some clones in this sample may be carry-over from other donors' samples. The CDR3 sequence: CASRQNTGANVLTF. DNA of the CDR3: TGTGCCAGTAGGCAGAATACTGGGGCCAACGTCCTGACTTTC.